These T cell receptor beta chains were read from a single sample in a study of blood T cells in healthy people across ages. Each CDR3 protein gets one entry after TCRdb re-called the 5' RACE reads with MiXCR. The sample lists over 1,200,000 distinct CDR3 sequences, approximately 59% occurring once. Sequencing was carried out using blood. These receptors originate from a man between 18 and 35 years old in good health. The conserved cysteine and the conserved F or W are not part of the CDR3 here. The D gene is left open where the match is weak.

J gene,V gene,D gene,CDR3 protein
TRBJ2-1,TRBV6-2/TRBV6-3,.,ASSGWDQKDNEQF
TRBJ2-7,TRBV5-5,TRBD1,ASSSDREYEQY
TRBJ2-5,TRBV29-1,.,SVVLVGHQETQY
TRBJ2-3,TRBV7-9,TRBD1,ASSEGQGTTDTQY
TRBJ1-4,TRBV27,TRBD1,ASSRQGQEEKLF
TRBJ2-5,TRBV29-1,.,SVDPEGSGNEQY
TRBJ1-1,TRBV7-9,.,ASSSDTDRVLEAF
TRBJ1-2,TRBV7-2,.,ASSLPGTYYGYT
TRBJ1-2,TRBV29-1,.,SVDRYGYT
TRBJ2-5,TRBV5-1,TRBD1,ASSSGTGGGNEQY
TRBJ2-7,TRBV20-1,TRBD2,SASPGGGIYEQY
TRBJ2-1,TRBV11-2,TRBD2,ASSYGRRGSSYNEQF
TRBJ2-1,TRBV13,TRBD1,ASSLDPTGNEQF
TRBJ2-3,TRBV10-3,TRBD2,AISLAGGWTDTQY
TRBJ2-7,TRBV4-1,.,ASSQNIEQY
TRBJ2-6,TRBV6-5,.,ASSYSPGANVLT
TRBJ2-1,TRBV27,TRBD2,ASSLLASGRSYNEQF
TRBJ2-7,TRBV20-1,TRBD2,SAKGKGLAGVEQY
TRBJ2-5,TRBV7-2,.,ASSLVIGAEQETQY
TRBJ2-1,TRBV2,.,ASSADYNEQF